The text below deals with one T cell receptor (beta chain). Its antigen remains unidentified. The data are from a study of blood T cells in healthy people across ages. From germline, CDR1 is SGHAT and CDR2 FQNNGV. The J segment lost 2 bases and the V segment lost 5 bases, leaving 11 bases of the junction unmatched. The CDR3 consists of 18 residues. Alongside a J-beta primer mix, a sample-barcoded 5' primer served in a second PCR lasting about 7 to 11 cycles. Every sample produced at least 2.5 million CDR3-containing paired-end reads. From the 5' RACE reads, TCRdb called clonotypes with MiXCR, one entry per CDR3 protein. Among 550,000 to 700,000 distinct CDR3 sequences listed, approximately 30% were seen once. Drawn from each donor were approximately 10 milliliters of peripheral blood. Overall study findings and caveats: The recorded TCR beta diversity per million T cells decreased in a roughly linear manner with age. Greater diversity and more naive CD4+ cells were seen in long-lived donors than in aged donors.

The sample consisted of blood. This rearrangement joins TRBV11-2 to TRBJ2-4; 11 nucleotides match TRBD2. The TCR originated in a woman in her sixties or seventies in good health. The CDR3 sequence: CASSIRLGTSGPKNIQYF. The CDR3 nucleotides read TGTGCCAGCAGCATTCGACTGGGGACTAGCGGACCCAAAAACATTCAGTACTTC.